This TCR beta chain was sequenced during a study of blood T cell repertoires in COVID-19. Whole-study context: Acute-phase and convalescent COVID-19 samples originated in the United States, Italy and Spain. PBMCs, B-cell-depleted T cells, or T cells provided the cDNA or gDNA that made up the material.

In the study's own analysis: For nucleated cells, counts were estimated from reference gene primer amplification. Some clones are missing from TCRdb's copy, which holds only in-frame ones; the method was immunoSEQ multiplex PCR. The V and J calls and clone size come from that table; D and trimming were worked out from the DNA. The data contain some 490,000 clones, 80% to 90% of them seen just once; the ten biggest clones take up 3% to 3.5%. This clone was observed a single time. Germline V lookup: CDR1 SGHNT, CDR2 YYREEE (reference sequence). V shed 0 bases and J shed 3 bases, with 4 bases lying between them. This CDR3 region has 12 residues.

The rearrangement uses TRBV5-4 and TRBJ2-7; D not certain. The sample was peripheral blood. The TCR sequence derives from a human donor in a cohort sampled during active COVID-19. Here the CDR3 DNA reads TGTGCCAGCAGCTTGGAACTCTACGAGCAGTACTTC. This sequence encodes CASSLELYEQYF.